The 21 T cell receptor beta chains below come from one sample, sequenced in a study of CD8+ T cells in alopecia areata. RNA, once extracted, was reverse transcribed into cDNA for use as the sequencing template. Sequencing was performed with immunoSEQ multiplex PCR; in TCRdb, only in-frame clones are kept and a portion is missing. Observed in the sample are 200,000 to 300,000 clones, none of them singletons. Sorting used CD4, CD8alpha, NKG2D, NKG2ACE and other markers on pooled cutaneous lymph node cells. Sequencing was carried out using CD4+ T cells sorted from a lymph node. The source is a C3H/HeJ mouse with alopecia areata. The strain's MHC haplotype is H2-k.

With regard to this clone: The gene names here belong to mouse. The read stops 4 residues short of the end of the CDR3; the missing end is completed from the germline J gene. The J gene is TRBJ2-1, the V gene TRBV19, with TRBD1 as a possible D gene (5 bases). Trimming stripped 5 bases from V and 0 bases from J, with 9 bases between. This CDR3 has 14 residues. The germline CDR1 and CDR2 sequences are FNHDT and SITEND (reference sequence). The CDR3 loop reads CASSNRLNYAEQFF. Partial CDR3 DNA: TGTGCCAGCAGCAACAGGCTTAACTATGCT. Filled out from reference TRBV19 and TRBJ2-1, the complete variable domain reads GGIITQTPKFLIGQEGQKLTLKCQQNFNHDTMYWYRQDSGKGLRLIYYSITENDLQKGDLSEGYDASREKKSSFSLTVTSAQKNEMAVFLCASSNRLNYAEQFFGPGTRLTVL.

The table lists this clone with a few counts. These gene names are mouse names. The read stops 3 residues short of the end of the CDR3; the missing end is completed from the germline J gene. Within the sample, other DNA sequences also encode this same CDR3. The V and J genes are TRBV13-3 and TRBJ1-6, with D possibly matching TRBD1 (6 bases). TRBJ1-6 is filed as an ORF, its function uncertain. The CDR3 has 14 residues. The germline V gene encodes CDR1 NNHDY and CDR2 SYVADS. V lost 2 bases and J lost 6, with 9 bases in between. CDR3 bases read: TGTGCCAGCAGTGACAGGGGAGGTAATTCGCCC. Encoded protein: CASSDRGGNSP. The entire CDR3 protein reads CASSDRGGNSPLYF.

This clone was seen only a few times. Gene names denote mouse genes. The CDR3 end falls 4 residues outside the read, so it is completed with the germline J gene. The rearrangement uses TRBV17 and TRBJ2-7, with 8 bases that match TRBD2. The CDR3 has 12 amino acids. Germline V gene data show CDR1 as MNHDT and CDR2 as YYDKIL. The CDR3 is CASSWDWYEQYF. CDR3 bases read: TGTGCTAGCAGTTGGGACTGGTAT.

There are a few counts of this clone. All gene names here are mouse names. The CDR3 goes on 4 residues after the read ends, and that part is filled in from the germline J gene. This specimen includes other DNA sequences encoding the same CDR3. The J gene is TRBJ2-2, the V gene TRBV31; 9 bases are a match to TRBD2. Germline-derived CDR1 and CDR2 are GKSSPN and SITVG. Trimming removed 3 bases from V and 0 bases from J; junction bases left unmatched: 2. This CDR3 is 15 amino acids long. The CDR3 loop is CAWSRDWANTGQLYF. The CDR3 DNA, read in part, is TGTGCCTGGAGCCGGGACTGGGCAAACACCGGG.

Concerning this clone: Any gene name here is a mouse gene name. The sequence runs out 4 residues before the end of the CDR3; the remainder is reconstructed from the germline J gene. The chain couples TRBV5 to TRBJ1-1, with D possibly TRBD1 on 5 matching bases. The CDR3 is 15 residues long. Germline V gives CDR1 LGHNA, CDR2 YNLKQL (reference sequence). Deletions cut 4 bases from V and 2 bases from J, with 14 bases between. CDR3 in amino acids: CASSPRGGFNTEVFF. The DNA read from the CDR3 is TGTGCCAGCAGCCCCCGCGGGGGGTTTAACACA.

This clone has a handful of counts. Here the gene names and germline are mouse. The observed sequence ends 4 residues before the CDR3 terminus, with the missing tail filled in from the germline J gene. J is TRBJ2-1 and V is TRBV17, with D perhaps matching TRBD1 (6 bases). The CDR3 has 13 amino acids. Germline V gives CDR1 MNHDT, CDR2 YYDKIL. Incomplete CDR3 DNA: TGTGCTAGCAGTAGTCAGGGGAAGGCT. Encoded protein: CASSSQGKA. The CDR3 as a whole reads CASSSQGKAEQFF.

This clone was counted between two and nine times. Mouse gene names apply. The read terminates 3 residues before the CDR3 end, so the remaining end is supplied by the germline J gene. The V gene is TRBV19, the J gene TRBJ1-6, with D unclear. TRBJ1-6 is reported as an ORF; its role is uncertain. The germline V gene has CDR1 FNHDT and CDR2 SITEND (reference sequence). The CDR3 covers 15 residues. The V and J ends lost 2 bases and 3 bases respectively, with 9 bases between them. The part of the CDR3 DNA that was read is TGTGCCAGCAGTATCGCCCAGAACTATAATTCGCCC. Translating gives CASSIAQNYNSP. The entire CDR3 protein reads CASSIAQNYNSPLYF.

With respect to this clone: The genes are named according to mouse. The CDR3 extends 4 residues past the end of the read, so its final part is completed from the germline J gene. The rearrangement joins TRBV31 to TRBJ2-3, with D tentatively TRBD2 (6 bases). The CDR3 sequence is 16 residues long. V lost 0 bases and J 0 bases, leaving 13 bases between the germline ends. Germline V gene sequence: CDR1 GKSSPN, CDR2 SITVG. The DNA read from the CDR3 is TGTGCCTGGAGTCTAAGCTGGGGACGTAGTGCAGAA. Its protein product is CAWSLSWGRSAE. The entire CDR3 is CAWSLSWGRSAETLYF.

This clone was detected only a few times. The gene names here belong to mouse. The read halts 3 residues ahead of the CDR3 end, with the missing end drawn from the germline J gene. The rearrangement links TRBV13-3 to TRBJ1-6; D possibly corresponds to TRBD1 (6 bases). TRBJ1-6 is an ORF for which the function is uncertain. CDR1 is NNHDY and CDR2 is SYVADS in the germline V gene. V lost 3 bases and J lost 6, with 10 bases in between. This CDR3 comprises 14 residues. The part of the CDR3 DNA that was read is TGTGCCAGCAGTGGGGGGGGCATTAATTCGCCC. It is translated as CASSGGGINSP. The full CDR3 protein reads CASSGGGINSPLYF.

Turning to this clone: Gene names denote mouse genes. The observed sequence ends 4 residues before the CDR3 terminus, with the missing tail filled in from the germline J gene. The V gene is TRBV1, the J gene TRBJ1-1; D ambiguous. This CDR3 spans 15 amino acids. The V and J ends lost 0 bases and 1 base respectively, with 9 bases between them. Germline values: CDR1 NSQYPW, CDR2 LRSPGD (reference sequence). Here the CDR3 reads CTCSADQRVNTEVFF. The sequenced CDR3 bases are TGCACCTGCAGTGCAGATCAGAGGGTAAACACA.

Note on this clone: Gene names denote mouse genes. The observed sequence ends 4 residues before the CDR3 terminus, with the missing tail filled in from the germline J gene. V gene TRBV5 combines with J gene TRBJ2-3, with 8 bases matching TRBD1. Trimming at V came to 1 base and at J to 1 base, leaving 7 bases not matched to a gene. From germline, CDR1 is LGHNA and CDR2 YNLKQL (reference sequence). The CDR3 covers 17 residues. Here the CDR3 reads CASSQGRGRGGAETLYF. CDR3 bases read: TGTGCCAGCAGCCAAGGCAGGGGGCGAGGGGGTGCAGAA.

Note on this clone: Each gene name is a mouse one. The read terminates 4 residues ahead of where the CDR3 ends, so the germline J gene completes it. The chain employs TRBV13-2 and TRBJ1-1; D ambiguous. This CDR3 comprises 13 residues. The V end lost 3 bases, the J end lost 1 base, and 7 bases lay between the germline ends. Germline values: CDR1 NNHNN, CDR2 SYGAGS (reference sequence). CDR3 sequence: CASGAPGNTEVFF. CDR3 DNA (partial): TGTGCCAGCGGTGCCCCAGGGAACACA.

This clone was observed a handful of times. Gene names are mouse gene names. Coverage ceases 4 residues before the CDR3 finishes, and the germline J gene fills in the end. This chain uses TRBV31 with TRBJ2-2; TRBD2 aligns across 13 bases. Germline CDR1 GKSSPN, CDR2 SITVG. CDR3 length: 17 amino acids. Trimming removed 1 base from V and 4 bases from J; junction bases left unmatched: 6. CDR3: CAWSPGLGGRATGQLYF. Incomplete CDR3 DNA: TGTGCCTGGAGTCCCGGACTGGGGGGGCGCGCCACCGGG.

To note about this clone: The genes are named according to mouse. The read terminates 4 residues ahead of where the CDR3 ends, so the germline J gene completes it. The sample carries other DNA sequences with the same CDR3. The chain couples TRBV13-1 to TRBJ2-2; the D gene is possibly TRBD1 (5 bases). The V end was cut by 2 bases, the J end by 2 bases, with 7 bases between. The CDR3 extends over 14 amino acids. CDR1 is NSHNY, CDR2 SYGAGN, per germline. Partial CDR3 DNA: TGTGCCAGCAGTGACGAGGGGAACACCGGG. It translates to CASSDEGNTG. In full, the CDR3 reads CASSDEGNTGQLYF.

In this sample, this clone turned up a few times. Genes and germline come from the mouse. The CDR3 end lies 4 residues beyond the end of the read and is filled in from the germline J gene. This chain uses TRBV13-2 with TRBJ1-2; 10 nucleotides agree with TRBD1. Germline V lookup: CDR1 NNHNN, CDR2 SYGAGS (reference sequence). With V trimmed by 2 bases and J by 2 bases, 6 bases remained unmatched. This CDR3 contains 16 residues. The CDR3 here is CASGEPPGQGNSDYTF. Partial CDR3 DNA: TGTGCCAGCGGTGAGCCTCCGGGACAGGGGAACTCC.

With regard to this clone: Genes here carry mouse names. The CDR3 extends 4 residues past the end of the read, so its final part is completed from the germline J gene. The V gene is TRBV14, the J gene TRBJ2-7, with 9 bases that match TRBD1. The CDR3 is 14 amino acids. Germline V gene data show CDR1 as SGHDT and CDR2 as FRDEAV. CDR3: CASSLGDRVHEQYF. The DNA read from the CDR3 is TGTGCCAGCAGTTTGGGGGACAGGGTACAT.

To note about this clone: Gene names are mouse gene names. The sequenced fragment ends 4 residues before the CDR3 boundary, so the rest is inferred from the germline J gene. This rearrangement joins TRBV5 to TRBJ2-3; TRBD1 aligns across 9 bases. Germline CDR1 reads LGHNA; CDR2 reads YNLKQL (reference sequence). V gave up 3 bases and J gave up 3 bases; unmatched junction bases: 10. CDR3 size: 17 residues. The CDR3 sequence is CASSHVPGQGEAETLYF. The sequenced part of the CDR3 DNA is TGTGCCAGCAGCCATGTCCCGGGACAGGGTGAGGCAGAA.

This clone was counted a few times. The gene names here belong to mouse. Partial CDR3 DNA: TGTGCCAGCAGTATGGGGACAGGGGACACA. This translates into CASSMGTGDT. Given in full, the CDR3 is CASSMGTGDTEVFF. The chain couples TRBV19 to TRBJ1-1, with TRBD1 identical over 10 bases. The CDR3 is cut off 4 residues early in the read; its end comes from the germline J gene. Germline V gene sequence: CDR1 FNHDT, CDR2 SITEND (reference sequence). Germline trimming cut 2 bases from V and 3 bases from J; bases unmatched to any gene: 1. This CDR3 is built from 14 residues.

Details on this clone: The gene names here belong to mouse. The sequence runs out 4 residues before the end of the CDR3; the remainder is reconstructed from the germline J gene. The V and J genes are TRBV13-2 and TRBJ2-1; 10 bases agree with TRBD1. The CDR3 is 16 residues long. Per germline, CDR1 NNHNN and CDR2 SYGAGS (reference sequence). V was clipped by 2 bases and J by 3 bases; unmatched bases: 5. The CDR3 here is CASGEGWDRGYAEQFF. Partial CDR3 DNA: TGTGCCAGCGGTGAAGGTTGGGACAGGGGCTATGCT.

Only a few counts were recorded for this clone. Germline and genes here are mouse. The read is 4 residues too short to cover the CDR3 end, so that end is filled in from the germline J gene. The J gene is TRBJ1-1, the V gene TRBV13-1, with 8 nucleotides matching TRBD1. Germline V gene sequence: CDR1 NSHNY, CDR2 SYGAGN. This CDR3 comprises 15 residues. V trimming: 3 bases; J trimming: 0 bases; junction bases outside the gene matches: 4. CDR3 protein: CASSARTGSNTEVFF. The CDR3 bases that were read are TGTGCCAGCAGTGCTCGGACAGGGTCAAACACA.

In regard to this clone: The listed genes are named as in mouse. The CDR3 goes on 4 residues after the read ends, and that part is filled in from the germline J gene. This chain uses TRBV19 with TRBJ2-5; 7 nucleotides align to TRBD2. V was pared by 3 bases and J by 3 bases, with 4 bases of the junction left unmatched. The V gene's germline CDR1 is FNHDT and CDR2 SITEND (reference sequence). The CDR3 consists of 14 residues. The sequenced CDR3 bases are TGTGCCAGCAGTACCCCCTGGGGGCAAGAC. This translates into CASSTPWGQD. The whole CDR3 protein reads CASSTPWGQDTQYF.